These T cell receptor beta chains were read from a single sample in a study of T cells after yellow fever vaccination. TCRdb itself ran the 5' RACE reads through MiXCR, one entry per CDR3 protein. The sample holds 300,000 to 400,000 distinct CDR3 sequences, approximately 11% seen once. Sample: CD4+ T cells sorted from PBMCs, taken 45 days after the yellow fever booster vaccination. These receptor sequences come from a man aged 18 to 30 who received the YFV17D yellow fever vaccine. Each CDR3 is given with its conserved first and last residue.

j_gene: TRBJ2-2
v_gene: TRBV29-1
CDR3aa: CSGTVNTGELFF

j_gene: TRBJ1-5
v_gene: TRBV4-1
CDR3aa: CASSPRQGAQVQPQHF

j_gene: TRBJ1-4
v_gene: TRBV6-5
CDR3aa: CASRRGRTNEKLFF

j_gene: TRBJ2-1
v_gene: TRBV14
CDR3aa: CASSADSGKKNEQFF

j_gene: TRBJ2-6
v_gene: TRBV7-6
CDR3aa: CASSLEGSLKGANVLTF

j_gene: TRBJ1-3
v_gene: TRBV6-5
CDR3aa: CASSYSYGRYDLGSTIYF

j_gene: TRBJ2-7
v_gene: TRBV5-1
CDR3aa: CASSFAGVSYEQYF

j_gene: TRBJ2-1
v_gene: TRBV3-1
CDR3aa: CASSQGTGFVWNEQFF

j_gene: TRBJ2-1
v_gene: TRBV3-1
CDR3aa: CASSQLAGAAYNEQFF

j_gene: TRBJ1-2
v_gene: TRBV20-1
CDR3aa: CSALTGWGGYTF

j_gene: TRBJ1-1
v_gene: TRBV18
CDR3aa: CASSPTANTEAFF

j_gene: TRBJ1-4
v_gene: TRBV2
CDR3aa: CASSKGASNEKLFF

j_gene: TRBJ1-3
v_gene: TRBV30
CDR3aa: CAWRASPGTGNTIYF

j_gene: TRBJ1-3
v_gene: TRBV6-5
CDR3aa: CASRRDPGNTIYF

j_gene: TRBJ1-2
v_gene: TRBV12-3/TRBV12-4
CDR3aa: CASSLLLGYGYTF

j_gene: TRBJ1-6
v_gene: TRBV12-3/TRBV12-4
CDR3aa: CASSPTDYNSPLHF

j_gene: TRBJ2-1
v_gene: TRBV7-2
CDR3aa: CASKLAGWNEQFF

j_gene: TRBJ1-1
v_gene: TRBV28
CDR3aa: CASRTGSTEAFF

j_gene: TRBJ1-5
v_gene: TRBV18
CDR3aa: CASSPEYGGGNQPQHF

j_gene: TRBJ2-3
v_gene: TRBV27
CDR3aa: CASSFYGGTDTQYF

j_gene: TRBJ1-1
v_gene: TRBV3-1
CDR3aa: CASSQEGVLGEAFF

j_gene: TRBJ2-7
v_gene: TRBV12-3/TRBV12-4
CDR3aa: CASSLSSRYEQYF

j_gene: TRBJ1-2
v_gene: TRBV20-1
CDR3aa: CSALSEYGYTF

j_gene: TRBJ2-3
v_gene: TRBV12-5
CDR3aa: CASTSSGGSNTQYF

j_gene: TRBJ1-3
v_gene: TRBV5-1
CDR3aa: CASSLDYGNTIYF

j_gene: TRBJ2-6
v_gene: TRBV5-1
CDR3aa: CASSGVAGANVLTF

j_gene: TRBJ2-3
v_gene: TRBV9
CDR3aa: CASSATGTVSLVTDTQYF

j_gene: TRBJ2-3
v_gene: TRBV7-9
CDR3aa: CASSLEGSPDTQYF

j_gene: TRBJ1-6
v_gene: TRBV12-3/TRBV12-4
CDR3aa: CASSQQTGGESPLHF

j_gene: TRBJ1-5
v_gene: TRBV5-5
CDR3aa: CASSLAGQGGQPQHF

j_gene: TRBJ2-7
v_gene: TRBV5-1
CDR3aa: CASKGTYLTYEQYF

j_gene: TRBJ2-5
v_gene: TRBV7-2
CDR3aa: CASSLPPSGVETQYF

j_gene: TRBJ1-1
v_gene: TRBV4-2
CDR3aa: CASSQGGLVTGSNTEAFF

j_gene: TRBJ2-7
v_gene: TRBV30
CDR3aa: CACGPIWDEQYF

j_gene: TRBJ1-2
v_gene: TRBV25-1
CDR3aa: CASSEGIRQDYYGYTF

j_gene: TRBJ2-1
v_gene: TRBV5-1
CDR3aa: CASSVTAYNEQFF

j_gene: TRBJ2-3
v_gene: TRBV5-1
CDR3aa: CASNAGGISTDTQYF

j_gene: TRBJ2-2
v_gene: TRBV4-3
CDR3aa: CASSRGTQGVMWTGELFF

j_gene: TRBJ2-3
v_gene: TRBV7-2
CDR3aa: CASSLGRDPRTDTQYF

j_gene: TRBJ1-6
v_gene: TRBV12-3/TRBV12-4
CDR3aa: CASSPQNNSPLHF

j_gene: TRBJ1-2
v_gene: TRBV29-1
CDR3aa: CSVEDPIGSLGLLGGYTF

j_gene: TRBJ2-2
v_gene: TRBV7-9
CDR3aa: CASTGGGGTGELFF

j_gene: TRBJ1-2
v_gene: TRBV25-1
CDR3aa: CASSVPDARDGYTF

j_gene: TRBJ2-1
v_gene: TRBV11-2
CDR3aa: CASTRSRGAEQFF

j_gene: TRBJ1-5
v_gene: TRBV2
CDR3aa: CASSERGQGAWQPQHF

j_gene: TRBJ1-4
v_gene: TRBV5-6
CDR3aa: CASGAMTTNEKLFF

j_gene: TRBJ1-2
v_gene: TRBV6-5
CDR3aa: CASSYTGTANYGYTF

j_gene: TRBJ1-4
v_gene: TRBV6-6
CDR3aa: CASSYFPGGGEKLFF